The 3 T cell receptor beta chains in this list originate from one sample, sequenced in a study of CD8 T cells in ankylosing spondylitis. TCRdb processed the 5' RACE reads anew with MiXCR; each CDR3 protein has one entry. This table has 290,000 or so distinct CDR3 sequences, roughly 20% appearing once. Sample: blood, either unsorted or a sorted T cell fraction (not recorded which). These receptor sequences come from a female donor with ankylosing spondylitis or in good health (not recorded which).

The sample holds a few counts of this clonotype. The rearrangement links TRBV6-5 to TRBJ2-7; a possible D gene is TRBD2 (5 bases). V was shortened by 0 bases and J by 7 bases, with 16 bases between the two germline ends. Looked up from germline, CDR1 is MNHEY and CDR2 is SVGAGI. The length of the CDR3 is 15 residues. The CDR3 bases are TGTGCCAGCAGTTACTCCGGATCAGGAGCGGCGGAGCAGTACTTC. Its translation: CASSYSGSGAAEQYF.

This clonotype has a handful of counts. This chain joins TRBV29-1 and TRBJ1-2; D unclear. V was trimmed by 0 bases and J by 8 bases, leaving 10 bases between them. Germline assignment: CDR1 SQVTM and CDR2 ANQGSEA. The CDR3 extends over 12 amino acids. CDR3: CSVEEVETGYTF. In DNA form, the CDR3 reads TGCAGCGTTGAAGAGGTTGAGACCGGCTACACCTTC.

There are many counts of this clonotype. The gene calls are TRBV29-1 and TRBJ2-5; no clear D. Per germline, CDR1 SQVTM and CDR2 ANQGSEA. The CDR3 is 14 residues long. V shed 7 bases and J shed 4 bases, with 19 bases lying between them. The CDR3 here is CSAQPLIGRETQYF. The CDR3 region has the DNA TGCAGCGCCCAACCCCTAATCGGGCGAGAGACCCAGTACTTC. The entire variable domain, with the rest obtained from reference TRBV29-1 and TRBJ2-5, is as follows: SAVISQKPSRDICQRGTSLTIQCQVDSQVTMMFWYRQQPGQSLTLIATANQGSEATYESGFVIDKFPISRPNLTFSTLTVSNMSPEDSSIYLCSAQPLIGRETQYFGPGTRLLVL.